The T cell receptor (beta chain) under discussion was sequenced for a study of T-cell reconstitution after alpha-beta-depleted transplantation in children. The CDR3 length is 16 residues. After removal of 3 bases from V and 3 bases from J, the junction contained 11 bases not matched to a gene. Germline V gene sequence: CDR1 MNHEY, CDR2 SMNVEV (reference sequence). Molecular barcoding with unique molecular identifiers was used for the TCRbeta library. From the PCR reads, TCRdb called clonotypes with MiXCR, one entry per CDR3 protein. The table records about 400,000 distinct CDR3 sequences, roughly 22% of them present only once. This clonotype has just a few counts.

The chain is built from TRBV27 and TRBJ2-7; 7 positions agree with TRBD2. This sample comprised PBMCs from the stem cell graft donor, obtained from the stem cell graft. This TCR was sampled from a human donor who donated a stem cell graft to a child with acute myeloid leukemia. CDR3 sequence reads: CASSFSGLADNYEQYF. In DNA form, the CDR3 reads TGTGCCAGCAGTTTTTCAGGTCTAGCGGATAACTACGAGCAGTACTTC.